Listed here are 12 T cell receptor beta chains from one sample, sequenced in a study of T cell responses to AZD1222 COVID-19 vaccine. Profiled with immunoSEQ multiplex PCR; TCRdb holds only in-frame clones, not every one. The profile shows 120,000 or so clones, 90% of them singletons. The material was peripheral blood, obtained on day 0 of AZD1222 vaccination. These receptor sequences come from an adult in good health.

The chain uses TRBV7-3 and TRBJ1-1; 12 bases match TRBD1. Germline loops: CDR1 SGHTA, CDR2 FQGTGA. V lost 4 bases to trimming and J lost 0 bases; unmatched junction nucleotides: 3. CDR3 length equals 16 residues. CDR3 in DNA: TGTGCCAGCAGCTGGGGACAGGGGGCTCTGAACACTGAAGCTTTCTTT. Translated, it gives CASSWGQGALNTEAFF.

This chain uses TRBV28 with TRBJ1-5, with a tentative D call TRBD1 (6 bases). Germline CDR1 MDHEN, CDR2 SYDVKM. Trimming pared 1 base from V and 7 bases from J, leaving 14 bases between. CDR3 length: 15 amino acids. In DNA, the CDR3 is TGTGCCAGCAGTTTATATGCGTCAGGACAGCAGCCCCAGCATTTT. It translates to CASSLYASGQQPQHF. The full variable domain, completed using reference TRBV28 and TRBJ1-5, is DVKVTQSSRYLVKRTGEKVFLECVQDMDHENMFWYRQDPGLGLRLIYFSYDVKMKEKGDIPEGYSVSREKKERFSLILESASTNQTSMYLCASSLYASGQQPQHFGDGTRLSIL.

This sequence joins TRBV2 and TRBJ1-2, with a weak D call TRBD1 (5 bases). Germline-derived CDR1 and CDR2 are SNHLY and FYNNEI. V was trimmed by 10 bases and J by 3 bases, leaving 18 bases between them. The CDR3 spans 14 residues. CDR3 loop: CAIQGVRVHYGYTF. The CDR3 region has the DNA TGTGCCATCCAGGGCGTCCGGGTACACTATGGCTACACCTTC.

The CDR3, as DNA: TGTGCCAGCAGCTCCTCCCTCCGGCGCTCCTACAATGAGCAGTTCTTC. Translating it yields CASSSSLRRSYNEQFF. V is TRBV9 and J is TRBJ2-1; D unclear. This CDR3 comprises 16 residues. Between the trimmed V and J ends, which lost 4 bases and 0 bases, there was a span of 14 bases. Germline V gene data show CDR1 as SGDLS and CDR2 as YYNGEE.

The chain couples TRBV28 to TRBJ2-1; 11 nucleotides match TRBD2. V shed 6 bases and J 3 bases; nucleotides not matched to a gene: 4. The CDR3 contains 15 residues. Germline assignment: CDR1 MDHEN and CDR2 SYDVKM. The CDR3 loop is CASRGGTSGYNEQFF. The CDR3 nucleotides are TGTGCCAGCAGGGGGGGGACTAGCGGCTACAATGAGCAGTTCTTC.

This sequence joins TRBV27 and TRBJ2-7, with D possibly matching TRBD2 (5 bases). Germline V gene lookup returns CDR1 MNHEY and CDR2 SMNVEV (reference sequence). Trimming pared 3 bases from V and 7 bases from J, leaving 13 bases between. The CDR3 is 13 amino acids. The CDR3 DNA reads TGTGCCAGCAGTTTCCTAACCTCGGGAGAGCAGTACTTC. Translation: CASSFLTSGEQYF.

The chain recombines TRBV7-2 with TRBJ2-3; D call uncertain. Germline V gives CDR1 SGHTA, CDR2 FQGNSA. This CDR3 is built from 13 residues. The V and J ends lost 3 bases and 2 bases respectively, with 6 bases between them. The CDR3: CASSFVPTDTQYF. The CDR3 region has the DNA TGTGCCAGCAGCTTTGTGCCCACAGATACGCAGTATTTT.

The CDR3 nucleotides read TGTGCCAGCAGCTTCTGGGACAGAGGTTTATTCGGAGAGCAGTTCTTC. This translates into CASSFWDRGLFGEQFF. The chain uses TRBV7-8 and TRBJ2-1; TRBD1 agrees at 7 bases. Germline lookup yields CDR1 SGHVS and CDR2 FQNEAQ. This CDR3 comprises 16 residues. Trimming cost V 3 bases and J 10 bases; bases outside gene matches: 15. Based on the CDR3 plus reference TRBV7-8 and TRBJ2-1, the full variable domain is GAGVSQSPRYKVAKRGQDVALRCDPISGHVSLFWYQQALGQGPEFLTYFQNEAQLDKSGLPSDRFFAERPEGSVSTLKIQRTQQEDSAVYLCASSFWDRGLFGEQFFGPGTRLTVL.

The chain recombines TRBV3-1 (or the pseudogene TRBV3-2) with TRBJ1-2; 11 bases align to TRBD1. This CDR3 contains 14 residues. Germline loops: CDR1 LGHDT, CDR2 YNNKEL (reference sequence). The ends lost 0 bases at V and 7 bases at J; junction bases unmatched: 1. The CDR3 region is CASSQEGQGGGYTF. The CDR3 region has the DNA TGTGCCAGCAGCCAAGAGGGACAGGGGGGTGGCTACACCTTC.

This sequence joins TRBV7-9 and TRBJ2-5, with TRBD1 matching over 10 bases. Germline trimming cut 5 bases from V and 4 bases from J; bases unmatched to any gene: 10. Germline V gives CDR1 SEHNR, CDR2 FQNEAQ (reference sequence). The CDR3 sequence is 16 residues long. The CDR3, as DNA: TGTGCCAGCAGCACGGCCGGGACAGGGGCTAGAGAGACCCAGTACTTC. It codes for CASSTAGTGARETQYF. The variable domain in full, with the rest retrieved from reference TRBV7-9 and TRBJ2-5, is DTGVSQNPRHKITKRGQNVTFRCDPISEHNRLYWYRQTLGQGPEFLTYFQNEAQLEKSRLLSDRFSAERPKGSFSTLEIQRTEQGDSAMYLCASSTAGTGARETQYFGPGTRLLVL.

The J gene is TRBJ1-1, the V gene TRBV7-9, with D tentatively TRBD1 (6 bases). The CDR3 is 14 residues long. Germline V gene data show CDR1 as SEHNR and CDR2 as FQNEAQ (reference sequence). V gave up 5 bases and J gave up 1 base, with 11 bases separating them. The CDR3: CASSPQGQNTEAFF. As DNA, the CDR3 is TGTGCCAGCAGCCCCCAGGGACAGAACACTGAAGCTTTCTTT.

The chain uses TRBV28 and TRBJ2-7; 8 bases line up with TRBD1. Germline V CDR1 and CDR2: MDHEN, SYDVKM. Trimming at V came to 4 bases and at J to 4 bases, leaving 6 bases not matched to a gene. The CDR3 has 14 residues. CDR3 amino acids: CASSSGQGLYEQYF. DNA for the CDR3: TGTGCCAGCAGTTCAGGACAGGGATTGTACGAGCAGTACTTC.